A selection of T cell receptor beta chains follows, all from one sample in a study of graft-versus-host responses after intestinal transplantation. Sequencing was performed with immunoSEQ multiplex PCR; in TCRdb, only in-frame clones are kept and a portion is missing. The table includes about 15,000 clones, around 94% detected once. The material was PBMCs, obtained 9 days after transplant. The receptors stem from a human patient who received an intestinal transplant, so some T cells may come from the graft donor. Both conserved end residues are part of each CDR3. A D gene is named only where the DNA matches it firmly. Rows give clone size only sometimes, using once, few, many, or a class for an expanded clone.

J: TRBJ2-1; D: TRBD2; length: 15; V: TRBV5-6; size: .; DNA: TGTGCCAGCAGCTTGATGTCTAGCGGGTACAATGAGCAGTTCTTC; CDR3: CASSLMSSGYNEQFF
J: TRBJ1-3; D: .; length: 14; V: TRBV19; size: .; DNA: TGTGCCAGTAGAGTTAAGGGCTCTGGAAACACCATATATTTT; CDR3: CASRVKGSGNTIYF
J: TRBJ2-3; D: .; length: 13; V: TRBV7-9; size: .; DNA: TGTGCCAGCAGTAGGGACCGCAGGGATACGCAGTATTTT; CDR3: CASSRDRRDTQYF
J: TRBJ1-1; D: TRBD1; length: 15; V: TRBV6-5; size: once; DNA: TGTGCCAGCAGCCGGCACAGGGGCTTGAACACTGAAGCTTTCTTT; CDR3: CASSRHRGLNTEAFF
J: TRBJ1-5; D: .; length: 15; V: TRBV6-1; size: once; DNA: TGTGCCAGCAGTCTCTTTACATCAAGCAATCAGCCCCAGCATTTT; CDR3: CASSLFTSSNQPQHF
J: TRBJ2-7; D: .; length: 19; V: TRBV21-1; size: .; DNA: TGTGCCAGCAGCAAAGTCGTGCAGACTAGCGGGACTGAGGCCTACGAGCAGTACTTC; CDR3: CASSKVVQTSGTEAYEQYF
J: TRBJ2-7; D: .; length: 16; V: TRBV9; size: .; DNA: TGTGCCAGCAGCGTGAGGTCCTTCCAGAGGGGGTACGAGCAGTACTTC; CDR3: CASSVRSFQRGYEQYF
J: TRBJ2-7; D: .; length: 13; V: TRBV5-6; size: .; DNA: TGTGCCAGCAGCCAGGGACCGCATGGGGAGCAGTACTTC; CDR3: CASSQGPHGEQYF
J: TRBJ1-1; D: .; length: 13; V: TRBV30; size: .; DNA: TGTGCCTGGAGTGTAGGGGTGAACACTGAAGCTTTCTTT; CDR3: CAWSVGVNTEAFF
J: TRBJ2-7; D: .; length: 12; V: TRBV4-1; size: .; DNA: TGCGCCAGCAGCCAAGCGCAGACTGAGCAGTACTTC; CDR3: CASSQAQTEQYF
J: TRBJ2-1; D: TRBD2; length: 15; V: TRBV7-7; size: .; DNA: TGTGCTAGCTCGCCCGGGCCTAGCGGTTACAATGAGCAGTTCTTC; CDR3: CASSPGPSGYNEQFF
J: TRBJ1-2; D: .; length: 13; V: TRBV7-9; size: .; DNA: TGTGCCAGCAGCCTTCCGCCGGACCGCCGTTCTACCTTC; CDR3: CASSLPPDRRSTF
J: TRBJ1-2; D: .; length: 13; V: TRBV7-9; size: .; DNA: TGTGCCAGCAGCTTGGAAAGGACCTATGGCTACACCTTC; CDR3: CASSLERTYGYTF
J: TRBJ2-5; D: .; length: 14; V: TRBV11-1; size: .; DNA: TGTGCCAGCAGCTCTCCGGGTTCCCTTTGGACCCAGTACTTC; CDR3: CASSSPGSLWTQYF
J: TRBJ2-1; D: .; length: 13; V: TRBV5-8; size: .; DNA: TGTGCCAGCGGGAATGGCGCCTACAATGAGCAGTTCTTC; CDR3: CASGNGAYNEQFF
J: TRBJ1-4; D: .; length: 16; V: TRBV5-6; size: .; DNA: TGTGCCAGCAGCCGAGGGGCAGGGTGGGCTAATGAAAAACTGTTTTTT; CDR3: CASSRGAGWANEKLFF
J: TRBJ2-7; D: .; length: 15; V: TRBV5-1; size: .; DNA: TGCGCCAGTTCCCCCCAAAGGCCACGCCCCTACGAGCAGTACTTC; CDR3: CASSPQRPRPYEQYF
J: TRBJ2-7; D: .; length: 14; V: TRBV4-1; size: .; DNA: TGCGCCAGCAGCCAAGCCGGGAATCGGTACGAGCAGTACTTC; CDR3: CASSQAGNRYEQYF
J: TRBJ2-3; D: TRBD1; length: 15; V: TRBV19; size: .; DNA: TGTGCCAGTAACGTCTGGGACAGTAGCACAGATACGCAGTATTTT; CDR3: CASNVWDSSTDTQYF
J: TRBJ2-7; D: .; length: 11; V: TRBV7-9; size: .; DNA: TGTGCCAGCAGCGATTCCTACGAGCAGTACTTC; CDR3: CASSDSYEQYF
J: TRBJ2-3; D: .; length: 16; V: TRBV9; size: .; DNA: TGTGCCAGCAGCGGGAGCCTGGACATATCCACAGATACGCAGTATTTT; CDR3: CASSGSLDISTDTQYF
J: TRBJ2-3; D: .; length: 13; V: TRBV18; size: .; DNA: TGTGCCAGCTCACCTCCGTCCCTTAAGATCCAGTATTTT; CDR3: CASSPPSLKIQYF
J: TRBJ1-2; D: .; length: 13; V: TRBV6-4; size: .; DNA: TGTGCCAGCAGGTCATCGCGGGGGGGTGGCTACACCTTC; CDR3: CASRSSRGGGYTF
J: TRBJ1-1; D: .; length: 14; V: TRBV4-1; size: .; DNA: TGCGCCAGCAGCCAATACAGGGAAGACACTGAAGCTTTCTTT; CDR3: CASSQYREDTEAFF
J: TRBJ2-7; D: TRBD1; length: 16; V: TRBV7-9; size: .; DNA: TGTGCCAGCAGCCCAGGGACAGGTGAAACTCTCTACGAGCAGTACTTC; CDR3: CASSPGTGETLYEQYF
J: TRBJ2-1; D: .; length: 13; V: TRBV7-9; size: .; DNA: TGTGCCAGCAGTACCCCTCCCGGCCTTGAGCAGTTCTTC; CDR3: CASSTPPGLEQFF
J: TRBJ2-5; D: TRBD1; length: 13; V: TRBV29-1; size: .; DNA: TGCAGCGTTGAGGGACAGTTCGAAGAGACCCAGTACTTC; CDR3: CSVEGQFEETQYF
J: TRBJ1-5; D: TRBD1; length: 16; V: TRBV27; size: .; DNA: TGTGCCAGCAGTTTATCCAGTTATCAGGGGGATCAGCCCCAGCATTTT; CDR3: CASSLSSYQGDQPQHF
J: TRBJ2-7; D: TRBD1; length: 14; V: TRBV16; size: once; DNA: TGTGCCAGCAGTGGGGGGACAGGGGCCTACGAGCAGTACTTC; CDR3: CASSGGTGAYEQYF
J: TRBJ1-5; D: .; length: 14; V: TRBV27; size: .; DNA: TGTGCCAGCAGTTTCCGCAGGGAAGGTCAGCCCCAGCATTTT; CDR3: CASSFRREGQPQHF
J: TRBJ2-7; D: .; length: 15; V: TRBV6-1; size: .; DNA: TGTGCCAGCAGTACTCGGACCTTATCCCTCTACGAGCAGTACTTC; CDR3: CASSTRTLSLYEQYF
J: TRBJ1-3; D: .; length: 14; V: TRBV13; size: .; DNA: TGTGCCAGCAGCCCTGACACTCCTGGAAACACCATATATTTT; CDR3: CASSPDTPGNTIYF
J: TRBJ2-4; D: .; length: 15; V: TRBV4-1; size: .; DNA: TGCGCCAGCAGCCAAGTAGGGTTAGCCAAAAACATTCAGTACTTC; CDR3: CASSQVGLAKNIQYF
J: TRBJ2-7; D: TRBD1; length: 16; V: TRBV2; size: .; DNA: TGTGCCAGCAGTTACCGGGACAGGGGACCCTTCTACGAGCAGTACTTC; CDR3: CASSYRDRGPFYEQYF
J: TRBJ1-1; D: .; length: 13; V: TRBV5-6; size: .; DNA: TGTGCCAGCAGCTTGGAGGCAGCCTCTGAAGCTTTCTTT; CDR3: CASSLEAASEAFF
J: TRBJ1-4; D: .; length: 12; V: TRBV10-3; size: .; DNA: TGTGCCATCGGGGGATCCCATGAAAAACTGTTTTTT; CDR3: CAIGGSHEKLFF
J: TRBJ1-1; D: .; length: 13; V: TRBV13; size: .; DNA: TGTGCCAGCAGCCGTAGGCTAAACACTGAAGCTTTCTTT; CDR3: CASSRRLNTEAFF
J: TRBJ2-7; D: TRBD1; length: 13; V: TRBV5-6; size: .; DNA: TGTGCCAGCACCGGACAGGGGCCCTACGAGCAGTACTTC; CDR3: CASTGQGPYEQYF
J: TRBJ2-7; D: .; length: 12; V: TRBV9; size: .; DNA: TGTGCCAGCAGCGTAAATGGACGGGGACTGTACTTC; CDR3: CASSVNGRGLYF
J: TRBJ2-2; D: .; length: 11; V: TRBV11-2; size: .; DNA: TGTGCCAGCAGCTTTAACGGGGAGCTGTTTTTT; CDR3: CASSFNGELFF
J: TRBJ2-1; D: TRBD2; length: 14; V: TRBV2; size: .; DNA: TGTGCCAGCAGTGATTCCAGCGGGAACGCTGAGCAGTTCTTC; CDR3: CASSDSSGNAEQFF
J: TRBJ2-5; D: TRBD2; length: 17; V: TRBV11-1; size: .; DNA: TGTGCCAGCAGACCACCGGGACTAGCGGCGTACCAAGAGACCCAGTACTTC; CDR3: CASRPPGLAAYQETQYF
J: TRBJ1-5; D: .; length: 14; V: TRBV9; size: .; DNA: TGTGCCAGCAGCGGGGACAATAGCAATCAGCCCCAGCATTTT; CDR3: CASSGDNSNQPQHF
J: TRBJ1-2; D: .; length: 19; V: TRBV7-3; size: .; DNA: TGTGCCAGCTGTCCCAAGTGGGGGGCACAGTGCCCAAGACTATATGGCTACACCTTC; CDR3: CASCPKWGAQCPRLYGYTF
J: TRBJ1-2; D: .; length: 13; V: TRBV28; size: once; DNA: TGTGCCAGCAGTTTTGACAGCAACTATGGCTACACCTTC; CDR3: CASSFDSNYGYTF